Below are 32 T cell receptor beta chains sequenced from a single sample in a study of blood T cell repertoires in COVID-19. Assay used: immunoSEQ multiplex PCR; TCRdb lists only in-frame clones, some missing. The table lists approximately 280,000 clones, roughly 80% of them singletons, with roughly 1.5% in the top ten. The sequenced sample consisted of peripheral blood. Source of these receptors: a human donor with COVID-19, enrolled during active disease. The donor label of this sample is uncertain.

This chain connects TRBV5-4 to TRBJ2-7; TRBD2 matches 7 bases. V lost 1 base and J lost 2; bases outside the gene matches: 3. CDR1 is SGHNT and CDR2 is YYREEE in the germline V gene (reference sequence). The CDR3 consists of 14 residues. The CDR3 here is CASSLLAATYEQYF. DNA of the CDR3: TGTGCCAGCAGCTTGCTAGCGGCCACCTACGAGCAGTACTTC. The variable domain in full, completed from reference TRBV5-4 and TRBJ2-7, reads ETGVTQSPTHLIKTRGQQVTLRCSSQSGHNTVSWYQQALGQGPQFIFQYYREEENGRGNFPPRFSGLQFPNYSSELNVNALELDDSALYLCASSLLAATYEQYFGPGTRLTVT.

The chain employs TRBV11-2 and TRBJ1-2, with 11 bases matching TRBD1. Germline CDR1 is SGHAT and CDR2 is FQNNGV. Germline trimming cut 5 bases from V and 7 bases from J; bases unmatched to any gene: 6. The CDR3 is 14 residues long. The CDR3, as DNA: TGTGCCAGCAGCCCCGGGACAGGGGGACCTGGCTACACCTTC. Translation: CASSPGTGGPGYTF.

The V and J genes are TRBV5-1 and TRBJ1-5; possibly TRBD1 for D (5 bases). The germline V gene has CDR1 SGHRS and CDR2 YFSETQ. V gave up 0 bases and J gave up 5 bases, with 15 bases separating them. This CDR3 contains 16 residues. CDR3 region: CASSLDGGTADQPQHF. CDR3 nucleotide sequence: TGCGCCAGCAGCTTGGACGGGGGGACGGCGGATCAGCCCCAGCATTTT. The complete variable domain, with remaining parts taken from reference TRBV5-1 and TRBJ1-5, reads KAGVTQTPRYLIKTRGQQVTLSCSPISGHRSVSWYQQTPGQGLQFLFEYFSETQRNKGNFPGRFSGRQFSNSRSEMNVSTLELGDSALYLCASSLDGGTADQPQHFGDGTRLSIL.

This clone was counted only a few times. V and J are TRBV19 and TRBJ1-4; D is undetermined. This CDR3 is built from 13 residues. Trimming removed 7 bases at V and 6 bases at J, with 12 bases between. Germline V lookup: CDR1 LNHDA, CDR2 SQIVND (reference sequence). The CDR3 protein is CASKRTGDEKLFF. CDR3 DNA: TGTGCCAGTAAAAGGACTGGGGATGAAAAACTGTTTTTT.

The V and J genes are TRBV29-1 and TRBJ2-1; 10 bases match TRBD2. Trimming removed 7 bases from V and 7 bases from J; junction bases left unmatched: 16. There are 16 residues in the CDR3. Germline V gene data show CDR1 as SQVTM and CDR2 as ANQGSEA. CDR3 sequence reads: CSGQGPSGSKQNEQFF. CDR3 nucleotide sequence: TGCAGCGGCCAAGGGCCTAGCGGGAGCAAACAAAATGAGCAGTTCTTC.

This chain connects TRBV29-1 to TRBJ1-6; D is possibly TRBD1 (6 bases). Trimming left V 5 bases short and J 6 bases short, with 11 bases between. There are 13 residues in the CDR3. CDR1 and CDR2 from the germline V gene are SQVTM and ANQGSEA. The CDR3 bases are TGCAGCGTTAATGACAGGCCTAATTCACCCCTCCACTTT. This codes for CSVNDRPNSPLHF.

The DNA for the CDR3 is TGCGCCAGCAGCTTGTCGACAGGGACCTCGTCCACTGAAGCTTTCTTT. This codes for CASSLSTGTSSTEAFF. This sequence joins TRBV5-1 and TRBJ1-1; TRBD1 matches 7 bases. Losses at the gene ends were 1 base for V and 4 bases for J; bases not matched to a gene: 10. CDR3 length: 16 residues. From germline, CDR1 is SGHRS and CDR2 YFSETQ.

The CDR3: CASSLPLSDTQYF. CDR3 DNA sequence: TGTGCCAGCAGCCTCCCTCTATCAGATACGCAGTATTTT. The rearrangement links TRBV3-1 (or the pseudogene TRBV3-2) to TRBJ2-3; D gene uncertain. The ends were cut back, 4 bases at V and 4 bases at J, with 9 bases in the middle. The V gene's germline CDR1 is LGHDT and CDR2 YNNKEL (reference sequence). The CDR3 is 13 amino acids.

The chain combines TRBV12-5 with TRBJ2-1; perhaps TRBD1 as D (7 bases). V lost 4 bases and J 3 bases, leaving 19 bases between the germline ends. Germline CDR1 LGHNT, CDR2 FRNRAP. There are 17 residues in the CDR3. The CDR3 nucleotides read TGTGCTAGTGGTTCGGAAGGAGGAGGGGGCCTCTACAATGAGCAGTTCTTC. It translates to CASGSEGGGGLYNEQFF.

The chain joins TRBV2 to TRBJ2-1; TRBD2 matches at 13 bases. The V segment lost 6 bases and the J segment 9 bases; nucleotides outside the gene matches: 5. The CDR3 runs 14 residues. Per germline, CDR1 SNHLY and CDR2 FYNNEI. In DNA, the CDR3 is TGTGCCAGCAGCGGACTAGCGGGGGTTGGTGAGCAGTTCTTC. Translation: CASSGLAGVGEQFF.

The chain couples TRBV4-3 to TRBJ1-2; 7 nucleotides match TRBD1. CDR1 and CDR2 from the germline V gene are LGHNA and YSLEER. The length of the CDR3 is 16 residues. V lost 0 bases and J lost 1; bases outside the gene matches: 5. This CDR3 is CASSQDLRDSNYGYTF. CDR3 DNA: TGCGCCAGCAGCCAAGATCTTCGGGACAGTAACTATGGCTACACCTTC.

The chain couples TRBV19 to TRBJ2-3; D perhaps matches TRBD1 (5 bases). The V gene lost 2 bases and the J gene lost 0 bases, with 9 bases spanning the gap. The CDR3 totals 15 residues. The germline V gene has CDR1 LNHDA and CDR2 SQIVND (reference sequence). In DNA, the CDR3 is TGTGCCAGTAGTATATTTGACAGTAGCACAGATACGCAGTATTTT. Its translation is CASSIFDSSTDTQYF.

This clone was recorded once. The chain links TRBV5-4 to TRBJ1-1, with TRBD1 matching 8 bases. This CDR3 spans 14 amino acids. V lost 4 bases and J lost 3; bases outside the gene matches: 5. The V gene's germline CDR1 is SGHNT and CDR2 YYREEE (reference sequence). The CDR3 nucleotides read TGTGCCAGCAGCCCAGGGGGCTTTGACACTGAAGCTTTCTTT. As protein: CASSPGGFDTEAFF. Supplemented by reference TRBV5-4 and TRBJ1-1, the full variable domain reads ETGVTQSPTHLIKTRGQQVTLRCSSQSGHNTVSWYQQALGQGPQFIFQYYREEENGRGNFPPRFSGLQFPNYSSELNVNALELDDSALYLCASSPGGFDTEAFFGQGTRLTVV.

The CDR3 DNA follows: TGCAGTGCTAGATACAGGGACGGCTACACCTTC. Translating it yields CSARYRDGYTF. The V and J genes are TRBV20-1 and TRBJ1-2; D is perhaps TRBD1 (6 bases). The germline V gene has CDR1 DFQATT and CDR2 SNEGSKA (reference sequence). V was shortened by 2 bases and J by 8 bases, with 9 bases between the two germline ends. This CDR3 comprises 11 residues.

This clone was detected only once. This chain joins TRBV5-5 and TRBJ2-3, with TRBD1 identical over 7 bases. V trimming: 5 bases; J trimming: 7 bases; junction bases outside the gene matches: 16. CDR3 length equals 16 residues. CDR1 and CDR2 (germline): SGHKS, YYEKEE (reference sequence). CDR3 DNA sequence: TGTGCCAGCAGATTGAGACTGAGACAGGGTTCTTATACGCAGTATTTT. Its translation: CASRLRLRQGSYTQYF. The variable domain in full, with the rest retrieved from reference TRBV5-5 and TRBJ2-3, is DAGVTQSPTHLIKTRGQQVTLRCSPISGHKSVSWYQQVLGQGPQFIFQYYEKEERGRGNFPDRFSARQFPNYSSELNVNALLLGDSALYLCASRLRLRQGSYTQYFGPGTRLTVL.

The CDR3 sequence: CSVNTGSLTDTQYF. In DNA form, the CDR3 reads TGCAGCGTGAACACAGGTAGCCTAACAGATACGCAGTATTTT. The chain links TRBV29-1 to TRBJ2-3; D is possibly TRBD1 (5 bases). Between the trimmed V and J ends, which lost 6 bases and 3 bases, there was a span of 16 bases. CDR1 is SQVTM and CDR2 is ANQGSEA in the germline V gene. The CDR3 is made up of 14 amino acids.

The CDR3 DNA reads TGTGCCAGCAGCTTGGGGGGTTTGAGCACTGAAGCTTTCTTT. Its translation is CASSLGGLSTEAFF. J is TRBJ1-1 and V is TRBV7-9; the D gene is possibly TRBD1 (5 bases). Trimming stripped 3 bases from V and 4 bases from J, with 12 bases between. Germline V gene sequence: CDR1 SEHNR, CDR2 FQNEAQ (reference sequence). The CDR3 has 14 residues. The full variable domain, its missing parts supplied by reference TRBV7-9 and TRBJ1-1, is DTGVSQNPRHKITKRGQNVTFRCDPISEHNRLYWYRQTLGQGPEFLTYFQNEAQLEKSRLLSDRFSAERPKGSFSTLEIQRTEQGDSAMYLCASSLGGLSTEAFFGQGTRLTVV.

J is TRBJ1-1 and V is TRBV19, with TRBD1 as a possible D gene (6 bases). Germline assignment: CDR1 LNHDA and CDR2 SQIVND (reference sequence). The CDR3 has 17 residues. Deletions cut 2 bases from V and 0 bases from J, with 16 bases between. In DNA, the CDR3 is TGTGCCAGTAGTATACTGGACAGCACTTTCATGAACACTGAAGCTTTCTTT. Protein sequence: CASSILDSTFMNTEAFF.

This clone was seen a handful of times. The chain carries TRBV7-9 and TRBJ1-3, with a tentative D call TRBD1 (6 bases). V was trimmed by 3 bases and J by 2 bases, leaving 11 bases between them. CDR1 is SEHNR and CDR2 is FQNEAQ in the germline V gene (reference sequence). CDR3 length: 15 amino acids. CDR3 sequence (DNA): TGTGCCAGCAGCTTGTCGAGGACAGCTGGAAACACCATATATTTT. Protein: CASSLSRTAGNTIYF. The complete variable domain, with remaining parts taken from reference TRBV7-9 and TRBJ1-3, reads DTGVSQNPRHKITKRGQNVTFRCDPISEHNRLYWYRQTLGQGPEFLTYFQNEAQLEKSRLLSDRFSAERPKGSFSTLEIQRTEQGDSAMYLCASSLSRTAGNTIYFGEGSWLTVV.

This clone was counted only a few times. The rearrangement joins TRBV18 to TRBJ2-2, with 12 bases that match TRBD2. V lost 6 bases to trimming and J lost 5 bases; unmatched junction nucleotides: 7. The CDR3 is made up of 16 amino acids. The germline V gene has CDR1 KGHSH and CDR2 LQKENI. CDR3 protein: CASSRELAGGTGELFF. The DNA for the CDR3 is TGTGCCAGCTCGAGAGAACTAGCGGGAGGAACCGGGGAGCTGTTTTTT. Full variable domain (rest looked up from reference TRBV18 and TRBJ2-2): NAGVMQNPRHLVRRRGQEARLRCSPMKGHSHVYWYRQLPEEGLKFMVYLQKENIIDESGMPKERFSAEFPKEGPSILRIQQVVRGDSAAYFCASSRELAGGTGELFFGEGSRLTVL.

This chain joins TRBV2 and TRBJ1-5; D might be TRBD1 (5 bases). Germline CDR1 reads SNHLY; CDR2 reads FYNNEI. V lost 2 bases to trimming and J lost 0 bases, with 8 bases between them. The CDR3 sequence is 15 residues long. The CDR3 protein is CASSEIRDSNQPQHF. For the CDR3, the DNA is TGTGCCAGCAGTGAAATCAGGGATAGCAATCAGCCCCAGCATTTT.

This clone occurred a few times. The rearrangement joins TRBV27 to TRBJ2-1; D is possibly TRBD2 (8 bases). Trimming pared 3 bases from V and 8 bases from J, leaving 14 bases between. The CDR3 totals 14 residues. Germline CDR1 MNHEY, CDR2 SMNVEV (reference sequence). CDR3 loop: CASSFRGGTDEQFF. In DNA form, the CDR3 reads TGTGCCAGCAGTTTCCGGGGGGGGACAGATGAGCAGTTCTTC.

The chain has TRBV18 and TRBJ1-1; D gene ambiguous. Germline CDR1 reads KGHSH; CDR2 reads LQKENI. The CDR3 sequence is 14 residues long. The germline V and J ends were trimmed by 4 bases and 1 base, with 10 bases remaining between them. The CDR3 region is CASSLRRENTEAFF. The CDR3 DNA reads TGTGCCAGCTCACTAAGGAGGGAGAACACTGAAGCTTTCTTT.

The V call is TRBV28, the J call TRBJ1-5, with 8 bases aligning to TRBD1. Germline V gene lookup returns CDR1 MDHEN and CDR2 SYDVKM. The CDR3 covers 17 residues. After removal of 2 bases from V and 1 base from J, the junction contained 7 bases not matched to a gene. This CDR3 is CASSLTGQGGSNQPQHF. DNA of the CDR3: TGTGCCAGCAGTTTAACCGGACAGGGTGGAAGCAATCAGCCCCAGCATTTT.

J is TRBJ2-3 and V is TRBV9, with TRBD2 identical over 14 bases. CDR3 length equals 17 residues. Losses at the gene ends were 4 bases for V and 2 bases for J; bases not matched to a gene: 6. The V gene's germline CDR1 is SGDLS and CDR2 YYNGEE. CDR3 in DNA: TGTGCCAGCAGCCCCCGGACTAGCGGGAGGTACACAGATACGCAGTATTTT. This encodes CASSPRTSGRYTDTQYF.

The chain combines TRBV19 with TRBJ1-2, with 7 bases fitting TRBD1. The ends lost 5 bases at V and 10 bases at J; junction bases unmatched: 10. Germline CDR1 is LNHDA and CDR2 is SQIVND (reference sequence). CDR3 length: 13 residues. The CDR3 loop reads CASSVQGSGDYTF. DNA of the CDR3: TGTGCCAGTAGTGTACAGGGGAGTGGCGACTACACCTTC.

The chain employs TRBV7-2 and TRBJ2-3; 12 bases line up with TRBD2. The CDR3 totals 18 residues. The ends lost 4 bases at V and 4 bases at J; junction bases unmatched: 12. Germline loops: CDR1 SGHTA, CDR2 FQGNSA. The CDR3 loop reads CASSSQTSGSIGPDTQYF. The CDR3, as DNA: TGTGCCAGCAGCTCACAGACTAGCGGGAGTATTGGTCCAGATACGCAGTATTTT.

The chain combines TRBV3-1 (or the pseudogene TRBV3-2) with TRBJ2-3, with a tentative D call TRBD1 (6 bases). Per germline, CDR1 LGHDT and CDR2 YNNKEL (reference sequence). This CDR3 spans 15 amino acids. V gave up 4 bases and J gave up 4 bases, with 15 bases separating them. The chain's CDR3 is CASSRQDLRADTQYF. The CDR3 DNA reads TGTGCCAGCAGCCGACAGGACCTTAGGGCAGATACGCAGTATTTT.

The gene calls are TRBV2 and TRBJ2-5; maybe TRBD2 (5 bases). Germline-derived CDR1 and CDR2 are SNHLY and FYNNEI. The V end was cut by 0 bases, the J end by 7 bases, with 12 bases between. The CDR3 extends over 14 amino acids. CDR3 DNA: TGTGCCAGCAGTGAAGCGCGAGCGGATGGGACCCAGTACTTC. Amino acid sequence: CASSEARADGTQYF.

The genes are TRBV3-1 (or the pseudogene TRBV3-2) and TRBJ1-1, with D possibly being TRBD1 (5 bases). CDR1 is LGHDT and CDR2 is YNNKEL in the germline V gene (reference sequence). The length of the CDR3 is 15 residues. The V end lost 6 bases, the J end lost 3 bases, and 17 bases lay between the germline ends. Here the CDR3 DNA reads TGTGCCAGCAGAAAGGAGCTCAGGGATGACACTGAAGCTTTCTTT. The encoded protein is CASRKELRDDTEAFF.

The chain couples TRBV15 to TRBJ1-1, with a weak D call TRBD1 (5 bases). Germline CDR1 and CDR2: LNHNV and YYDKDF (reference sequence). Trimming took off 2 bases at V and 5 bases at J, with 15 bases between the two ends. There are 15 residues in the CDR3. The CDR3: CATSRYSPEGTEAFF. The CDR3 DNA sequence: TGTGCCACCAGCAGATATAGCCCGGAGGGGACTGAAGCTTTCTTT.

V is TRBV24-1 and J is TRBJ2-7; D is perhaps TRBD2 (5 bases). Germline V gives CDR1 KGHDR, CDR2 SFDVKD. This CDR3 has 12 amino acids. Between the trimmed V and J ends, which lost 5 bases and 7 bases, there was a span of 11 bases. CDR3: CATSGTSGEQYF. CDR3 bases: TGTGCCACCAGTGGAACCTCGGGGGAGCAGTACTTC.